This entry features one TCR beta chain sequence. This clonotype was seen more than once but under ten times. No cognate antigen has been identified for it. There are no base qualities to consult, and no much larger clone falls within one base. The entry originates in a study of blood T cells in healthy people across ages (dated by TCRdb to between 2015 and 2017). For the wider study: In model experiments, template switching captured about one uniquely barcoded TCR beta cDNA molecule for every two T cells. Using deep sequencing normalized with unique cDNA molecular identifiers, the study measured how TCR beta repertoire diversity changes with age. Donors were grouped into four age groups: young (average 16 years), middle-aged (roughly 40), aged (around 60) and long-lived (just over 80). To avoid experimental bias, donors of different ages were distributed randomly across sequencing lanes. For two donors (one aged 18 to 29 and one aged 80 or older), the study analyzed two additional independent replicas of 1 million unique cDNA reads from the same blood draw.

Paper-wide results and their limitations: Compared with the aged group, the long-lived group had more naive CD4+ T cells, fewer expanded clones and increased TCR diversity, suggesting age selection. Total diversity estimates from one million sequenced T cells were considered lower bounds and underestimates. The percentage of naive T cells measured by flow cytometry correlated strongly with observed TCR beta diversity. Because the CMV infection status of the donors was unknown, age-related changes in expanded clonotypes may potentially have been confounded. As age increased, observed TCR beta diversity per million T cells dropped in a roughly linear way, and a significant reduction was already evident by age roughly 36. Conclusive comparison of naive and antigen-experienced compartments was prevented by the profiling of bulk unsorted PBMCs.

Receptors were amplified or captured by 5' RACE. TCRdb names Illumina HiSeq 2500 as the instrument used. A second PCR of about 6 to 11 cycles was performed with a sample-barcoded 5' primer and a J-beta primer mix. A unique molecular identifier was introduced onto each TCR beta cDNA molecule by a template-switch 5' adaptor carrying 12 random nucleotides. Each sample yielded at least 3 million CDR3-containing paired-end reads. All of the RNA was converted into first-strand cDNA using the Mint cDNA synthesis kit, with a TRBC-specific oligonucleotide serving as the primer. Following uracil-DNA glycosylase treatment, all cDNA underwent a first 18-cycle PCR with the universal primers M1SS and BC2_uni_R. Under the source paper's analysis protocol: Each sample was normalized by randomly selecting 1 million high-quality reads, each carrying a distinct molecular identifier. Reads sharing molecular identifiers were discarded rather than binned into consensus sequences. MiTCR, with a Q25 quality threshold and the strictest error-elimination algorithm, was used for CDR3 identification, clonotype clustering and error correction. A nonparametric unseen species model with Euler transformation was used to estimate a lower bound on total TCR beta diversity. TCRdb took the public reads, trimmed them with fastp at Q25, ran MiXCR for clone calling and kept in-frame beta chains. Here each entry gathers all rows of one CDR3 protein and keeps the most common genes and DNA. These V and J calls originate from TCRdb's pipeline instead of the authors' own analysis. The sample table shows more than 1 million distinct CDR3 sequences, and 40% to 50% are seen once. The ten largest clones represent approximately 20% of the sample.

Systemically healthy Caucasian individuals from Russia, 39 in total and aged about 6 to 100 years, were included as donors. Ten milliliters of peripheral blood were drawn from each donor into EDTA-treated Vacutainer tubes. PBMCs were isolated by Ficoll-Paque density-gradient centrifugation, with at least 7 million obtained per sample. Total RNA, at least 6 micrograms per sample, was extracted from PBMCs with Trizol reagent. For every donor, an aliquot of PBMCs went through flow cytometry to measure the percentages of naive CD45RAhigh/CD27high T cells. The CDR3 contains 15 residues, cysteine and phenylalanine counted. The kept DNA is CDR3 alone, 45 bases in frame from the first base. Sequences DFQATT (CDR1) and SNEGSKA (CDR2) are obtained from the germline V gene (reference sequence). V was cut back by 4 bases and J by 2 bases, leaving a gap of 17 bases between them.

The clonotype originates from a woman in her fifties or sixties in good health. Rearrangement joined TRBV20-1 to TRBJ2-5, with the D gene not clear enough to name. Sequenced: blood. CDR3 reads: CSATSPGRLQETQYF. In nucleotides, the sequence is TGCAGTGCTACCTCTCCCGGGCGGTTACAAGAGACCCAGTACTTC.